These 18 T cell receptor beta chains were all obtained from the same sample, sequenced in a study of T-cell memory formation after mild COVID-19. TCRdb ran MiXCR on the 5' RACE reads and lists one entry per CDR3 protein. The sample lists about 110,000 distinct CDR3 sequences, roughly a sixth seen once, with roughly 5.5% in the top ten. Source material: PBMCs or a T cell subset sorted from them (not recorded which). The receptors derive from a man aged 18 to 29 who had mild COVID-19 (a few samples of this study predate the infection). Cell type and time point are not known.

This clonotype was counted only a few times. The rearrangement joins TRBV5-5 to TRBJ1-4, with D tentatively TRBD1 (5 bases). The CDR3 covers 14 residues. The germline gives CDR1 SGHKS, CDR2 YYEKEE (reference sequence). Trimming pared 4 bases from V and 8 bases from J, leaving 15 bases between. Written as DNA, the CDR3 is TGTGCCAGCAGCAAGATGGGGGGGATCGAAAAACTGTTTTTT. Protein: CASSKMGGIEKLFF.

This clonotype was counted between two and nine times. The chain joins TRBV7-3 to TRBJ2-5, with 9 bases fitting TRBD2. After removal of 3 bases from V and 2 bases from J, the junction contained 4 bases not matched to a gene. Per germline, CDR1 SGHTA and CDR2 FQGTGA. The CDR3 is 15 residues long. The CDR3: CASSFLAGKQETQYF. CDR3 nucleotide sequence: TGTGCCAGCAGCTTTCTAGCGGGGAAACAAGAGACCCAGTACTTC.

The rearrangement links TRBV7-2 to TRBJ2-2, with D perhaps TRBD1 (5 bases). The CDR3 has 14 residues. Per germline, CDR1 SGHTA and CDR2 FQGNSA. Trimming cost V 8 bases and J 6 bases, with 16 bases left between them. Here the CDR3 reads CASRGRRQPGELFF. For the CDR3, the DNA is TGTGCCAGCCGAGGCAGGAGACAGCCCGGGGAGCTGTTTTTT. The full variable domain, its missing parts supplied by reference TRBV7-2 and TRBJ2-2, is GAGVSQSPSNKVTEKGKDVELRCDPISGHTALYWYRQSLGQGLEFLIYFQGNSAPDKSGLPSDRFSAERTGGSVSTLTIQRTQQEDSAVYLCASRGRRQPGELFFGEGSRLTVL.

This clonotype was seen only a few times. This chain uses TRBV12-3 or TRBV12-4 with TRBJ2-5; 7 bases map to TRBD2. CDR3 length equals 15 residues. V was clipped by 6 bases and J by 5 bases; unmatched bases: 12. CDR3 residues: CASSENSGGGETQYF. Written as DNA, the CDR3 is TGTGCCAGCAGCGAAAACTCGGGGGGTGGGGAGACCCAGTACTTC.

For the CDR3, the DNA is TGCGCCAGCAGCCAAGGGTCAGGGTCTGGAAACACCATATATTTT. It specifies CASSQGSGSGNTIYF. The chain employs TRBV4-3 and TRBJ1-3; tentative D call: TRBD1 (5 bases). The CDR3 spans 15 residues. The V and J ends lost 1 base and 1 base respectively, with 8 bases between them. Germline values: CDR1 LGHNA, CDR2 YSLEER.

This clonotype was recorded a few times. The chain combines TRBV28 with TRBJ2-2; possible D gene TRBD2, 7 bases. This CDR3 is 16 amino acids long. V lost 6 bases and J 6 bases, leaving 20 bases between the germline ends. Germline-derived CDR1 and CDR2 are MDHEN and SYDVKM. The chain's CDR3 is CASRPSGGIGAGELFF. The CDR3 DNA reads as TGTGCCAGCAGGCCATCGGGGGGCATTGGGGCCGGGGAGCTGTTTTTT. The variable domain in full, completed from reference TRBV28 and TRBJ2-2, reads DVKVTQSSRYLVKRTGEKVFLECVQDMDHENMFWYRQDPGLGLRLIYFSYDVKMKEKGDIPEGYSVSREKKERFSLILESASTNQTSMYLCASRPSGGIGAGELFFGEGSRLTVL.

The chain carries TRBV6-5 and TRBJ2-2; 10 bases are shared with TRBD2. The CDR3 length is 15 residues. CDR1 MNHEY and CDR2 SVGAGI come from the germline V gene. Unmatched junction bases numbered 7, after V lost 7 bases and J lost 5 bases. CDR3 sequence (DNA): TGTGCCAGCACGAGCGGGGGGGCCCAGACCGGGGAGCTGTTTTTT. It yields the protein CASTSGGAQTGELFF.

The sample holds a few counts of this clonotype. DNA for the CDR3: TGCGCCAGCAGCTTAAGAGGGACCGGGGCCAACGTCCTGACTTTC. The encoded protein is CASSLRGTGANVLTF. This sequence joins TRBV5-1 and TRBJ2-6; D is perhaps TRBD1 or TRBD2 (5 bases each). With 2 bases removed from V and 4 bases from J, the gap between germline ends came to 10 bases. Germline V gene sequence: CDR1 SGHRS, CDR2 YFSETQ. This CDR3 is built from 15 residues.

This clonotype was counted a few times. This chain links TRBV30 with TRBJ1-3; D is possibly TRBD1 (5 bases). The CDR3 runs to 15 residues. V was shortened by 1 base and J by 2 bases, with 12 bases between the two germline ends. Germline V gives CDR1 GTSNPN, CDR2 SVGIG (reference sequence). The CDR3 region is CAWSALGGPGNTIYF. The CDR3 nucleotides read TGTGCCTGGAGTGCCCTTGGGGGACCTGGAAACACCATATATTTT.

The chain employs TRBV2 and TRBJ2-1, with D perhaps TRBD2 (5 bases). This CDR3 region has 15 residues. Looked up from germline, CDR1 is SNHLY and CDR2 is FYNNEI. The V end was cut by 4 bases, the J end by 2 bases, with 12 bases between. The CDR3 reads CASSGAVGAYNEQFF. In nucleotides, the CDR3 is TGTGCCAGCAGTGGCGCCGTGGGAGCCTACAATGAGCAGTTCTTC.

The chain employs TRBV9 and TRBJ1-2, with D perhaps TRBD1 (5 bases). CDR1 SGDLS and CDR2 YYNGEE come from the germline V gene. The CDR3 contains 13 residues. V gave up 4 bases and J gave up 8 bases, with 15 bases separating them. The CDR3 sequence is CASSSTTRDGYTF. The CDR3 DNA is TGTGCCAGCAGCAGCACCACAAGGGACGGCTACACCTTC.

In this sample, this clonotype turned up a few times. This chain joins TRBV7-2 and TRBJ1-2; possibly TRBD1 for D (6 bases). Germline values: CDR1 SGHTA, CDR2 FQGNSA. Trimming cost V 4 bases and J 1 base, with 16 bases left between them. This CDR3 is built from 16 residues. The CDR3 reads CASSSPTGALNYGYTF. The DNA of the CDR3 is TGTGCCAGCAGCTCCCCTACGGGGGCACTTAACTATGGCTACACCTTC.

DNA of the CDR3: TGTGCCAGCAGCGTAGGGGCGGCCTCCTATAATTCACCCCTCCACTTT. It encodes CASSVGAASYNSPLHF. V usage is TRBV9 and J usage is TRBJ1-6; D unclear. CDR3 length equals 16 residues. From germline, CDR1 is SGDLS and CDR2 YYNGEE. V lost 0 bases, J lost 0 bases, and 7 bases lay in between.

This chain uses TRBV7-9 with TRBJ2-4, with D hard to call. In germline, CDR1 is SEHNR, CDR2 FQNEAQ (reference sequence). V was clipped by 2 bases and J by 2 bases, with 7 bases between them. The CDR3 has 14 amino acids. The CDR3 protein is CASSLSLTKNIQYF. DNA for the CDR3: TGTGCCAGCAGCTTATCCCTAACCAAAAACATTCAGTACTTC.

This rearrangement joins TRBV12-3 or TRBV12-4 to TRBJ1-3; the D gene is possibly TRBD1 (5 bases). CDR3 length equals 14 residues. V lost 8 bases and J lost 5, with 16 bases in between. The CDR3 is CASSLTPGRNTIYF. For the CDR3, the DNA is TGTGCCAGCTCTCTAACTCCAGGGAGAAACACCATATATTTT.

For the CDR3, the DNA is TGCGCCAGCACAGGGACTAGCGGTTACAATGAGCAGTTCTTC. Its translation is CASTGTSGYNEQFF. This chain links TRBV10-2 with TRBJ2-1; 11 bases agree with TRBD2. The CDR3 covers 14 residues. The V gene end was trimmed by 7 bases and the J gene end by 4 bases; junction bases not matched to a gene: 3. Per germline, CDR1 WSHSY and CDR2 SAAADI.

The sample holds a few counts of this clonotype. V usage is TRBV5-5 and J usage is TRBJ1-1; a weak D match, TRBD1 (5 bases). The V gene lost 4 bases and the J gene lost 5 bases, with 12 bases spanning the gap. Germline CDR1 SGHKS, CDR2 YYEKEE (reference sequence). This CDR3 contains 13 residues. The DNA of the CDR3 is TGTGCCAGCAGCATGCTGGGGCGGACTGAAGCTTTCTTT. Encoded protein: CASSMLGRTEAFF.

This chain uses TRBV6-2 or TRBV6-3 with TRBJ2-5, with a possible D match to TRBD2 (6 bases). Germline CDR1 reads MNHEY; CDR2 reads SVGEGT. This CDR3 spans 14 amino acids. V shed 7 bases and J shed 2 bases, with 14 bases lying between them. The CDR3 sequence is CASTPGGDQETQYF. CDR3 coding DNA: TGTGCCAGCACCCCAGGCGGGGATCAAGAGACCCAGTACTTC.